Listed below are T cell receptor beta chains from one sample, sequenced in a study of metastatic and nonmetastatic thyroid tumors. TCRdb reprocessed the PCR reads using MiXCR. The sample records about 35,000 clones, about 30% being singletons. Sequences were obtained from tumor tissue. The receptors come from a female donor with papillary thyroid cancer or a benign thyroid nodule (not recorded which). Some clones in this sample may be carry-over from other donors' samples. CDR3s include the opening cysteine and the closing phenylalanine or tryptophan. Fields, in order: D gene, J gene, clone size, V gene, CDR3 protein, CDR3 DNA. D genes are given only for firm matches. A clone size is listed for some rows: how often the clone was seen (once, few, many), or a class if it is expanded.

D: .
J: TRBJ2-1
size: few
V: TRBV20-1
CDR3: CSAPGKGYMDEQFF
DNA: TGCAGTGCTCCCGGGAAGGGTTATATGGATGAGCAGTTCTTC

D: .
J: TRBJ1-5
size: .
V: TRBV6-2/TRBV6-3
CDR3: CASRLGPYQPQHF
DNA: TGTGCCAGCAGACTTGGACCGTACCAGCCCCAGCATTTT

D: .
J: TRBJ1-6
size: .
V: TRBV2
CDR3: CASSGSADHSPLHF
DNA: TGTGCCAGCAGTGGTTCAGCGGACCATTCACCCCTCCACTTT

D: .
J: TRBJ1-5
size: few
V: TRBV6-2/TRBV6-3
CDR3: CASGRGQDRNQPQHF
DNA: TGTGCCAGCGGGCGGGGGCAGGATAGGAATCAGCCCCAGCATTTT

D: TRBD1
J: TRBJ2-5
size: .
V: TRBV10-3
CDR3: CAISTLGGTGETQYF
DNA: TGTGCCATCAGTACCCTGGGGGGGACAGGGGAGACCCAGTACTTC

D: TRBD2
J: TRBJ2-2
size: .
V: TRBV4-2
CDR3: CASSQLAGDTGELFF
DNA: TGTGCCAGCAGCCAACTAGCGGGAGACACCGGGGAGCTGTTTTTT

D: .
J: TRBJ2-5
size: .
V: TRBV28
CDR3: CASRPPGGEQETQHF
DNA: TGTGCCAGCAGGCCGCCTGGCGGGGAACAAGAGACCCAGCACTTC

D: .
J: TRBJ1-5
size: .
V: TRBV6-2/TRBV6-3
CDR3: CASSSGTENQPQHF
DNA: TGTGCCAGCAGTTCAGGGACTGAGAATCAGCCCCAGCATTTT

D: .
J: TRBJ1-2
size: .
V: TRBV20-1
CDR3: CSASSTPAYGYTF
DNA: TGCAGTGCTAGCTCCACACCCGCCTATGGCTACACCTTC

D: .
J: TRBJ2-7
size: few
V: TRBV6-2/TRBV6-3
CDR3: CASSSVADSYEQYF
DNA: TGTGCCAGCAGCTCGGTGGCTGACTCCTACGAGCAGTACTTC

D: .
J: TRBJ1-1
size: many
V: TRBV5-1
CDR3: CASSLAGGYTEAFF
DNA: TGCGCCAGCAGCTTGGCGGGGGGTTACACTGAAGCTTTCTTT

D: TRBD2
J: TRBJ2-7
size: .
V: TRBV27
CDR3: CASSLRREAYEQYF
DNA: TGTGCCAGCAGTTTAAGACGGGAGGCGTACGAGCAGTACTTC

D: TRBD1
J: TRBJ1-1
size: few
V: TRBV20-1
CDR3: CSARRTGEEAFF
DNA: TGCAGTGCTAGGAGGACAGGAGAAGAAGCTTTCTTT

D: TRBD2
J: TRBJ2-5
size: medium-sized
V: TRBV7-7
CDR3: CASSLNFGSGVQETQYF
DNA: TGTGCTAGCAGCTTAAACTTTGGTAGCGGGGTGCAAGAGACCCAGTACTTC

D: .
J: TRBJ1-2
size: .
V: TRBV5-4
CDR3: CASSLREGHQYGYTF
DNA: TGTGCCAGCAGCTTGAGGGAGGGACATCAGTATGGCTACACCTTC

D: .
J: TRBJ2-5
size: .
V: TRBV6-1
CDR3: CASSEDLGSNAVQETQYF
DNA: TGTGCCAGCAGTGAAGATCTGGGCTCAAACGCTGTCCAAGAGACCCAGTACTTC

D: TRBD1
J: TRBJ1-2
size: few
V: TRBV29-1
CDR3: CSVPGTDYGYTF
DNA: TGCAGCGTCCCGGGGACAGACTATGGCTACACCTTC